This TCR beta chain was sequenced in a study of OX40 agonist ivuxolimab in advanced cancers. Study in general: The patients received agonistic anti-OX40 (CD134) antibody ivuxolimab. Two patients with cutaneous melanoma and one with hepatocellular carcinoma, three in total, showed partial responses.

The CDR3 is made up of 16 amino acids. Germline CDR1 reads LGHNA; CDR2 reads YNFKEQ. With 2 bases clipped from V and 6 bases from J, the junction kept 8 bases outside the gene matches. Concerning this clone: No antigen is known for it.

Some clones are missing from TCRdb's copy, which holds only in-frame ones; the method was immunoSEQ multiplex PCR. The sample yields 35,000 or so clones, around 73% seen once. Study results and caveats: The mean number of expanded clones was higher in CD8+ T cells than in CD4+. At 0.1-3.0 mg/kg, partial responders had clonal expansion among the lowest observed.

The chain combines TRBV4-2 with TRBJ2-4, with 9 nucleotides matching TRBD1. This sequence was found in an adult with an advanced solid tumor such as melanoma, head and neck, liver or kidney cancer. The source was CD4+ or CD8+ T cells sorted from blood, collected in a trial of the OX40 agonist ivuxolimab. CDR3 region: CASSQSQGAQGNIQYF. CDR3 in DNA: TGTGCCAGCAGCCAATCACAGGGGGCGCAAGGAAACATTCAGTACTTC.